The sample holds many counts of the clone carrying this T cell receptor beta chain. Its antigen is unidentified. Germline values: CDR1 LNHNV, CDR2 YYDKDF (reference sequence). The CDR3 is 17 residues long. The V gene lost 5 bases and the J gene lost 1 base, with 21 bases spanning the gap. The entry originates in a study of T-cell memory formation after mild COVID-19. General study findings and limits: Cross-reactive memory appears to have joined, as suggested by some responding clones showing up in pre-infection memory.

TCRdb re-called the 5' RACE reads through MiXCR, storing one row per CDR3 protein. The sample records just over 350,000 distinct CDR3 sequences, around an eighth being singletons. This rearrangement joins TRBV15 to TRBJ2-7; TRBD1 or TRBD2 may be the D gene (5 bases each). The clonotype originates from a man younger than 35 who had mild COVID-19 (a few samples of this study predate the infection). Cell type and time point are not known. Specimen: PBMCs or a T cell subset sorted from them (not recorded which). This CDR3 is CATSDYVRDGASYEQYF. The CDR3 region has the DNA TGTGCCACCAGCGACTACGTCAGGGACGGGGCTTCCTACGAGCAGTACTTC.